Following are 26 T cell receptor beta chains from one sample sequenced in a study of cytomegalovirus exposure and HLA in healthy donors. With 60 Vbeta and 13 Jbeta primers, the PCR was carried out. Assay: immunoSEQ multiplex PCR; the TCRdb copy retains only in-frame clones and omits some. In the table there are 100,000 to 150,000 clones, around 80% of which are singletons. The source material was PBMCs. These receptors were collected from a woman aged 25 to 39 in good health and CMV-seronegative.

The rearrangement links TRBV7-9 to TRBJ1-5, with a weak D call TRBD1 (5 bases). Germline values: CDR1 SEHNR, CDR2 FQNEAQ (reference sequence). The CDR3 spans 18 residues. V dropped 6 bases and J dropped 0 bases, with 21 bases sitting between them. The CDR3 DNA is TGTGCCAGCAGTCCCGGGAGGGGCGGCCTAGATAGCAATCAGCCCCAGCATTTT. Its protein is CASSPGRGGLDSNQPQHF.

This chain links TRBV10-3 with TRBJ1-2; D gene ambiguous. The CDR3 is 15 amino acids. The V gene's germline CDR1 is ENHRY and CDR2 SYGVKD. V was cut by 4 bases and J by 0 bases, with 12 bases left in between. CDR3 sequence (DNA): TGTGCCATCAGTGCTCTGGCGGCGGCTAACTATGGCTACACCTTC. Translated: CAISALAAANYGYTF.

The CDR3 protein is CASSLREGSGANVLTF. CDR3 in DNA: TGTGCCAGCAGCTTAAGGGAGGGCTCTGGGGCCAACGTCCTGACTTTC. The chain is built from TRBV11-2 and TRBJ2-6, with 7 bases aligning to TRBD2. Germline loops: CDR1 SGHAT, CDR2 FQNNGV. After removal of 2 bases from V and 0 bases from J, the junction contained 1 base not matched to a gene. The CDR3 is made up of 16 amino acids.

This chain joins TRBV4-2 and TRBJ2-5, with 10 positions matching TRBD2. This CDR3 is built from 15 residues. Germline V gene sequence: CDR1 LGHNA, CDR2 YNFKEQ. J gave up 5 bases and V 0 bases, and 3 bases lay outside the gene matches. Written as DNA, the CDR3 is TGTGCCAGCAGCCAAGATCCACTAGCGGGGGAGACCCAGTACTTC. This translates into CASSQDPLAGETQYF.

This clone was detected once. J is TRBJ1-6 and V is TRBV6-1, with 7 positions matching TRBD1. In germline, CDR1 is MNHNS, CDR2 SASEGT. Trimming took 2 bases from V and 16 from J; bases not matched to a gene: 17. This CDR3 has 16 amino acids. CDR3 nucleotide sequence: TGTGCCAGCAGTGAATTCGATCCCGGACAGTCAGGGGGACTCCACTTT. Its translation: CASSEFDPGQSGGLHF.

J is TRBJ2-2 and V is TRBV2, with 9 positions matching TRBD2. V shed 2 bases and J 0 bases; nucleotides not matched to a gene: 4. This CDR3 spans 17 amino acids. The germline V gene encodes CDR1 SNHLY and CDR2 FYNNEI. The DNA of the CDR3 is TGTGCCAGCAGTGAACTAGCGGGATTTGCGAACACCGGGGAGCTGTTTTTT. Amino acids: CASSELAGFANTGELFF.

The chain has TRBV14 and TRBJ2-1; D perhaps matches TRBD2 (5 bases). The CDR3 has 14 residues. The V end was cut by 3 bases, the J end by 4 bases, with 10 bases between. Germline CDR1 and CDR2: SGHDN and FVKESK. Here the CDR3 reads CASSQDSTYNEQFF. CDR3 nucleotides: TGTGCCAGCAGCCAGGACTCCACTTACAATGAGCAGTTCTTC.

The chain has TRBV4-1 and TRBJ2-7; TRBD1 might be the D (6 bases). The V and J ends lost 4 bases and 7 bases respectively, with 29 bases between them. There are 18 residues in the CDR3. Germline V gene data show CDR1 as MGHRA and CDR2 as YSYEKL. In nucleotides, the CDR3 is TGCGCCAGCAGCCTAGACGGGTTCGGGACAATCTCCCGCTGGGAGCAGTACTTC. This gives the protein CASSLDGFGTISRWEQYF.

V is TRBV6-5 and J is TRBJ1-1; D is unresolved. V dropped 3 bases and J dropped 0 bases, with 11 bases sitting between them. Germline CDR1 and CDR2: MNHEY and SVGAGI. The CDR3 is made up of 15 amino acids. As DNA, the CDR3 is TGTGCCAGCAGTTATGACAACGATTTGAACACTGAAGCTTTCTTT. The encoded protein is CASSYDNDLNTEAFF.

The chain employs TRBV6-6 and TRBJ1-5, with 7 bases matching TRBD1. This CDR3 comprises 14 residues. V shed 0 bases, J shed 9 bases, and the junction held 5 bases outside the gene matches. Germline CDR1 is MNHNY and CDR2 is SVGAGI (reference sequence). The CDR3 coding sequence is TGTGCCAGCAGTTACTCAGGGGGCCGGAGGCCCCAGCATTTT. Translating it yields CASSYSGGRRPQHF.

This chain links TRBV6-5 with TRBJ2-5, with 7 bases matching TRBD1. With the DNA end fitting TRBJ2-7 better, the J assignment may be wrong. Germline lookup yields CDR1 MNHEY and CDR2 SVGAGI. The CDR3 spans 15 residues. CDR3 in amino acids: CASSYSMGQTYEQYF. Here the CDR3 DNA reads TGTGCCAGCAGTTACTCGATGGGACAGACCTACGAGCAGTACTTC.

The chain combines TRBV5-1 with TRBJ1-1, with unresolved D. V shed 0 bases and J shed 0 bases, with 18 bases lying between them. CDR3 length: 18 residues. Germline CDR1 is SGHRS and CDR2 is YFSETQ. CDR3 coding DNA: TGCGCCAGCAGCTTGGCCCCGGGATCTCGGGCCTTGAACACTGAAGCTTTCTTT. Protein product: CASSLAPGSRALNTEAFF.

The chain uses TRBV7-2 and TRBJ2-7; TRBD2 aligns across 11 bases. Germline-derived CDR1 and CDR2 are SGHTA and FQGNSA. The CDR3 covers 15 residues. With 1 base clipped from V and 2 bases from J, the junction kept 1 base outside the gene matches. CDR3 sequence: CASSLVSGGAYEQYF. The CDR3 DNA reads as TGTGCCAGCAGCTTAGTTAGCGGGGGGGCCTACGAGCAGTACTTC.

V usage is TRBV2 and J usage is TRBJ2-2; no definite D call. Germline lookup yields CDR1 SNHLY and CDR2 FYNNEI. There are 13 residues in the CDR3. V dropped 5 bases and J dropped 3 bases, with 7 bases sitting between them. CDR3 sequence reads: CASSYRDTGELFF. The CDR3 bases are TGTGCCAGCAGTTATCGGGACACCGGGGAGCTGTTTTTT.

The chain couples TRBV7-9 to TRBJ2-5; 7 nucleotides agree with TRBD1. The V and J ends lost 1 base and 5 bases, in that order; junction bases with no gene match: 7. The CDR3 is 15 residues long. Germline CDR1 is SEHNR and CDR2 is FQNEAQ (reference sequence). As DNA, the CDR3 is TGTGCCAGCAGCTTAGGAACAGGGGTAAGGGAGACCCAGTACTTC. Translated: CASSLGTGVRETQYF.

The chain employs TRBV27 and TRBJ1-1, with 7 bases matching TRBD1. This CDR3 has 15 residues. Trimming at V came to 2 bases and at J to 1 base, leaving 4 bases not matched to a gene. Germline-derived CDR1 and CDR2 are MNHEY and SMNVEV (reference sequence). The CDR3 DNA is TGTGCCAGCAGTTTAGGGAAGGGGGCGAACACTGAAGCTTTCTTT. Protein sequence: CASSLGKGANTEAFF.

This chain joins TRBV4-1 and TRBJ2-7, with D possibly matching TRBD2 (6 bases). The germline V gene encodes CDR1 MGHRA and CDR2 YSYEKL. The CDR3 totals 15 residues. Trimming took off 7 bases at V and 2 bases at J, with 18 bases between the two ends. CDR3 residues: CASTPGGGIPYEQYF. For the CDR3, the DNA is TGCGCCAGCACCCCAGGAGGAGGGATCCCCTACGAGCAGTACTTC.

The rearrangement uses TRBV5-6 and TRBJ1-2; D gene uncertain. Germline lookup yields CDR1 SGHDT and CDR2 YYEEEE. This CDR3 has 13 residues. V was clipped by 2 bases and J by 6 bases, with 11 bases between them. The CDR3 region is CASSFAGWDGYTF. CDR3 DNA: TGTGCCAGCAGCTTTGCGGGGTGGGATGGCTACACCTTC.

The chain carries TRBV19 and TRBJ1-5, with TRBD1 as a possible D gene (6 bases). From germline, CDR1 is LNHDA and CDR2 SQIVND (reference sequence). Trimming shortened V by 7 bases and J by 6 bases, and 25 bases separated the two germline ends. CDR3 length: 17 residues. CDR3 loop: CASNPTGTSGGPQPQHF. The CDR3 nucleotides read TGTGCCAGTAACCCCACCGGGACCTCCGGGGGGCCTCAGCCCCAGCATTTT.

The sample holds a few counts of this clone. The chain uses TRBV18 and TRBJ1-2; D unclear. The germline V gene has CDR1 KGHSH and CDR2 LQKENI. This CDR3 region has 14 residues. Deletions cut 0 bases from V and 5 bases from J, with 10 bases between. CDR3 bases: TGTGCCAGCTCACCACCCTTCCAGGCATATGGCTACACCTTC. Translation gives CASSPPFQAYGYTF.

J is TRBJ2-1 and V is TRBV5-1, with D perhaps TRBD1 (6 bases). V was clipped by 1 base and J by 9 bases, with 14 bases between them. CDR1 is SGHRS, CDR2 YFSETQ, per germline. The CDR3 sequence is 14 residues long. The CDR3 region has the DNA TGCGCCAGCAGCTTGAGGACACAGGGCGGTGAGCAGTTCTTC. Residues: CASSLRTQGGEQFF.

J is TRBJ2-7 and V is TRBV11-2, with 10 bases identical to TRBD1. The length of the CDR3 is 16 residues. Trimming at V came to 1 base and at J to 3 bases, leaving 6 bases not matched to a gene. The germline CDR1 and CDR2 sequences are SGHAT and FQNNGV. The CDR3 region has the DNA TGTGCCAGCAGCTTAGCGGGGGGGACAGGGGTCTACGAGCAGTACTTC. Amino acid sequence: CASSLAGGTGVYEQYF.

This clone is a singleton in its sample. This sequence joins TRBV7-3 and TRBJ2-3, with 10 bases lining up with TRBD2. Germline CDR1 is SGHTA and CDR2 is FQGTGA. The CDR3 is made up of 16 amino acids. V was pared by 5 bases and J by 4 bases, with 9 bases of the junction left unmatched. Here the CDR3 DNA reads TGTGCCAGCAGCCCAGACAGCCTAGCGGGGGCAGATACGCAGTATTTT. Amino acids: CASSPDSLAGADTQYF. The whole variable domain, remainder taken from reference TRBV7-3 and TRBJ2-3, is GAGVSQTPSNKVTEKGKYVELRCDPISGHTALYWYRQSLGQGPEFLIYFQGTGAADDSGLPNDRFFAVRPEGSVSTLKIQRTERGDSAVYLCASSPDSLAGADTQYFGPGTRLTVL.

CDR3 bases: TGTGCCAGCAGCTTAGGCGGGACGCTACTATATGGCTACACCTTC. Its translation: CASSLGGTLLYGYTF. The chain carries TRBV11-2 and TRBJ1-2, with a possible D match to TRBD1 (5 bases). The V gene lost 1 base and the J gene lost 5 bases, with 14 bases spanning the gap. This CDR3 comprises 15 residues. Germline CDR1 reads SGHAT; CDR2 reads FQNNGV.

This chain links TRBV7-3 with TRBJ2-1, with TRBD2 identical over 8 bases. The V segment lost 5 bases and the J segment 0 bases; nucleotides outside the gene matches: 18. Germline V lookup: CDR1 SGHTA, CDR2 FQGTGA. CDR3 length: 20 amino acids. The CDR3 loop is CASSPREAGEFGRSYNEQFF. In DNA, the CDR3 is TGTGCCAGCAGCCCTCGTGAAGCGGGGGAATTTGGGCGCTCCTACAATGAGCAGTTCTTC. Complete variable domain (other parts from reference TRBV7-3 and TRBJ2-1): GAGVSQTPSNKVTEKGKYVELRCDPISGHTALYWYRQSLGQGPEFLIYFQGTGAADDSGLPNDRFFAVRPEGSVSTLKIQRTERGDSAVYLCASSPREAGEFGRSYNEQFFGPGTRLTVL.

The gene calls are TRBV7-9 and TRBJ1-1, with a possible D match to TRBD1 (5 bases). This CDR3 is built from 14 residues. With 5 bases removed from V and 1 base from J, the gap between germline ends came to 11 bases. CDR1 and CDR2 (germline): SEHNR, FQNEAQ (reference sequence). This chain's CDR3 is CASSTQGANTEAFF. The CDR3, as DNA: TGTGCCAGCAGCACGCAGGGTGCGAACACTGAAGCTTTCTTT.